This record looks at one T cell receptor (beta chain) sequence and its context. J was trimmed by 4 bases and V by 1 base; bases with no gene match: 10. CDR1 SGDLS and CDR2 YYNGEE come from the germline V gene. CDR3 size: 16 residues. The data stem from a study of breast tumors, draining lymph nodes, adjacent tissues. One entry per CDR3 protein, called by TCRdb with MiXCR from the multiplex PCR reads. The sample contains tens of thousands of distinct CDR3 sequences, approximately 70% of which appear only once. This chain uses TRBV9 with TRBJ2-5; TRBD1 agrees at 7 bases. The material sequenced was tumor-adjacent breast tissue. The receptor's source is a female donor with breast cancer. Some clones in this sample may be carry-over from other donors' samples. As DNA, the CDR3 is TGTGCCAGCAGCGTAAACTCATTGACAGGGAGAGAGACCCAGTACTTC. Amino acids: CASSVNSLTGRETQYF.